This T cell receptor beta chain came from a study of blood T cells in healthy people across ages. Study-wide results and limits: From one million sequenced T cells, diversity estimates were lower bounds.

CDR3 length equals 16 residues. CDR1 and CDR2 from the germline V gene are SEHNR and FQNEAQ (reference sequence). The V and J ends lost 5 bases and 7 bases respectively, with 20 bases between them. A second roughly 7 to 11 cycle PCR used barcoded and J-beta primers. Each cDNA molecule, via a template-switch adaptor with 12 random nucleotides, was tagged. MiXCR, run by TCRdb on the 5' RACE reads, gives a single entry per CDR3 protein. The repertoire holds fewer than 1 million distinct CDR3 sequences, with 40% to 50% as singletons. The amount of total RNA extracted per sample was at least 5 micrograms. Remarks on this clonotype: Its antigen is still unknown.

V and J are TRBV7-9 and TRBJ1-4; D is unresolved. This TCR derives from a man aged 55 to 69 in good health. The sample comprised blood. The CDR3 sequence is CASSPVREGNGEKLFF. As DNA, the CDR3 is TGTGCCAGCAGCCCTGTCCGAGAGGGAAATGGTGAAAAACTGTTTTTT.